What follows describes a single TCR beta chain. The antigen it binds to is not known. A much larger clonotype is one base distant, so this may be a read error. The germline V gene specifies MNHNS as CDR1 and SASEGT as CDR2. V is shortened by 4 bases, J by 5 bases, and the region joining them spans 9 bases. The CDR3 covers 13 residues, taking in both the cysteine and the phenylalanine. This entry keeps only the CDR3 DNA: 39 bases, framed from base 1. The data were taken from a study of glioma-infiltrating T cells (dated by TCRdb to about 2016). For context, the study as a whole: The low-grade gliomas were WHO grade II oligodendrogliomas or astrocytomas, while the glioblastomas were WHO grade IV tumors sampled at initial diagnosis rather than at recurrent diagnosis. The sequencing target for blood libraries was about 4- to 11-fold coverage of some 1 million peripheral T cells. The paired cohort was made up of three low-grade glioma patients, several primary glioblastoma patients and three non-glioma patients who contributed non-neoplastic brain tissue. Dexamethasone was administered to glioma patients for six or fewer days before surgery. Each tissue-infiltrating repertoire was compared with the same patient's peripheral blood repertoire to measure divergence between tissue and blood T-cell populations. Sequencing of TCR alpha- and beta-chain repertoires was performed on glioma tissue, on non-neoplastic brain tissue, and on matched peripheral blood mononuclear cells. Summary of the overall study and its limitations: Patients with low tissue-blood divergence were marked by a signature set of shared blood CDR3 motifs, and that set was depleted in highly divergent patients. In non-neoplastic patients, VJ-independent divergence between tissue and blood fell below expectation, whereas in all gliomas, and especially in low-grade gliomas, the divergence rose above expectation. Very few CDR3 sequences were shared between tissue and blood, attributed to high CDR3 diversity and limited sampling. The group comparisons were based on small numbers of patients: three non-neoplastic, three low-grade glioma and about eight glioblastoma patients.

Surgical brain or tumor specimens were cryofrozen in liquid nitrogen immediately after resection, and peripheral blood cells were collected concurrently. TCR alpha and beta CDR3 regions were amplified with the iRepertoire nested amplicon-rescue multiplex PCR (arm-PCR) platform from RNA. The input for one-step reverse transcription and amplification was roughly 85-400 ng of tissue mRNA or PBMC total RNA. Following bead purification, Illumina adapters were added by a secondary multiplex PCR, and the libraries were gel-purified between 200 and 400 bp. The libraries contained internal 6-nucleotide barcodes that were used for demultiplexing. Libraries were sequenced on an Illumina MiSeq with 2x220 or 2x250 nucleotide paired-end reads. In the source study's methods: Paired reads were merged with FLASH 1.2.11 and aligned to the GRCh37 human genome with BWA-MEM before extracting TRA and TRB reads. For V and J assignment, an IMGT-derived reference of cassette sequences and CDR3 motifs that included pseudogenes was used. Three-frame translation of reads was performed, and productive CDR3s were defined as those with a C...FGXG motif and no stop codons. Clonotypes were defined as unique combinations of V-J cassette pair and CDR3 amino acid sequence. Reads were filtered by Hamming distance, thresholded by each sample's sequence error rate in mapped regions. Clones were called with MiXCR by TCRdb after fastp trimmed the public reads at Q25, and only in-frame beta chains were retained. CDR3 protein duplicates are merged, each entry listing the most common genes and DNA. The V and J calls here are based on TCRdb, not the publication. This sample lists fewer than 500,000 distinct CDR3 sequences; around 38% were detected once. The ten largest clones take up 9.5% to 15% of the sample.

The rearrangement combines TRBV6-1 with TRBJ2-1; the D gene assignment is ambiguous. This TCR was recovered from a human donor with low-grade glioma or glioblastoma, undergoing nonglioma brain surgery, or in good health (not recorded which). Material for sequencing was glioma tissue, nonneoplastic brain tissue, or PBMCs (not recorded which). The nucleotide sequence reads as follows: TGTGCCAGCAGTGTAAAAGGAGACAATGAGCAGTTCTTC. It encodes CASSVKGDNEQFF.